These 19 T cell receptor beta chains came from one sample sequenced in a study of CD8 T cells in ankylosing spondylitis. Using its own MiXCR run on the 5' RACE reads, TCRdb lists one record per CDR3 protein. The repertoire holds around 250,000 distinct CDR3 sequences, with roughly a third as singletons. Material: blood, either unsorted or a sorted T cell fraction (not recorded which). All receptors derive from a male donor with ankylosing spondylitis or in good health (not recorded which).

This clonotype was counted ten times or more. J is TRBJ2-1 and V is TRBV9; perhaps TRBD2 as D (5 bases). CDR3 size: 13 residues. V lost 5 bases and J lost 9, with 15 bases in between. Germline CDR1 SGDLS, CDR2 YYNGEE. The CDR3 spells CASSRTPEGEQFF. CDR3 DNA sequence: TGTGCCAGCAGTAGGACTCCCGAGGGTGAGCAGTTCTTC.

The chain carries TRBV5-1 and TRBJ2-5, with TRBD1 matching over 9 bases. Germline CDR1 and CDR2: SGHRS and YFSETQ. J gave up 4 bases and V 3 bases, and 4 bases lay outside the gene matches. This CDR3 comprises 14 residues. This CDR3 is CASSSQGAGETQYF. In DNA, the CDR3 is TGCGCCAGCAGCTCACAGGGGGCAGGAGAGACCCAGTACTTC.

This chain uses TRBV7-6 with TRBJ2-3, with TRBD2 identical over 10 bases. The CDR3 sequence is 19 residues long. V shed 5 bases and J 2 bases; nucleotides not matched to a gene: 16. Looked up from germline, CDR1 is SGHVS and CDR2 is FNYEAQ. The DNA for the CDR3 is TGTGCCAGCAGCCCCTCACTAGCGGGGCCCTACGCCGTCACAGATACGCAGTATTTT. Translating it yields CASSPSLAGPYAVTDTQYF.

This chain connects TRBV7-9 to TRBJ2-7; D is unresolved. This CDR3 spans 13 amino acids. Trimming removed 4 bases at V and 2 bases at J, with 9 bases between. The germline V gene encodes CDR1 SEHNR and CDR2 FQNEAQ (reference sequence). CDR3 loop: CASSSREAYEQYF. For the CDR3, the DNA is TGTGCCAGCAGCTCCCGAGAGGCCTACGAGCAGTACTTC.

The rearrangement links TRBV2 to TRBJ2-7; 7 bases map to TRBD1. This CDR3 has 12 residues. The V segment lost 8 bases and the J segment 2 bases; nucleotides outside the gene matches: 3. CDR1 SNHLY and CDR2 FYNNEI come from the germline V gene. The CDR3 loop reads CASGTAAYEQYF. CDR3 sequence (DNA): TGTGCCAGCGGGACAGCTGCCTACGAGCAGTACTTC.

There are a few counts of this clonotype. This chain uses TRBV20-1 with TRBJ2-7, with 11 bases lining up with TRBD2. The V gene's germline CDR1 is DFQATT and CDR2 SNEGSKA (reference sequence). The CDR3 runs to 14 residues. V trimming: 3 bases; J trimming: 3 bases; junction bases outside the gene matches: 4. CDR3 coding DNA: TGCAGTGCTAGCCCTAGCGGGGGGAACTACGAGCAGTACTTC. Translation gives CSASPSGGNYEQYF.

V is TRBV7-8 and J is TRBJ2-5; weak D call: TRBD2 (5 bases). CDR1 is SGHVS and CDR2 is FQNEAQ in the germline V gene. Trimming pared 5 bases from V and 1 base from J, leaving 11 bases between. The CDR3 is 14 amino acids. The CDR3 is CASSLERPQETQYF. The CDR3, as DNA: TGTGCCAGCAGCCTGGAGCGGCCCCAAGAGACCCAGTACTTC.

This clonotype was seen a handful of times. The V gene is TRBV5-1, the J gene TRBJ2-4; D may be TRBD1 (6 bases). The germline CDR1 and CDR2 sequences are SGHRS and YFSETQ. The CDR3 is 13 amino acids. V lost 0 bases and J lost 6, with 7 bases in between. The CDR3 DNA is TGCGCCAGCAGCTTGGCAGGGGTAAACATTCAGTACTTC. Its translation: CASSLAGVNIQYF.

This clonotype has a count of ten or more. The CDR3 loop reads CSVDGLNTEAFF. The CDR3 bases are TGCAGCGTAGACGGTTTGAACACTGAAGCTTTCTTT. The rearrangement uses TRBV29-1 and TRBJ1-1; D ambiguous. The V end was cut by 6 bases, the J end by 0 bases, with 8 bases between. The CDR3 is made up of 12 amino acids. CDR1 and CDR2 from the germline V gene are SQVTM and ANQGSEA.

The chain couples TRBV11-2 to TRBJ2-1, with D hard to call. V was trimmed by 2 bases and J by 6 bases, leaving 11 bases between them. This CDR3 is built from 14 residues. Germline CDR1 SGHAT, CDR2 FQNNGV. Here the CDR3 DNA reads TGTGCCAGCAGCTTAATGGGCCACCTCAATGAGCAGTTCTTC. Translation: CASSLMGHLNEQFF.

This chain joins TRBV20-1 and TRBJ1-6; 8 bases agree with TRBD1. From germline, CDR1 is DFQATT and CDR2 SNEGSKA (reference sequence). V shed 6 bases, J shed 7 bases, and the junction held 11 bases outside the gene matches. The CDR3 sequence is 15 residues long. CDR3 region: CSAEPGQGQNSPLHF. DNA of the CDR3: TGCAGTGCCGAACCCGGACAGGGTCAGAATTCACCCCTCCACTTT.

This clonotype has only a few counts. This CDR3 reads CASSWGSVSTGELFF. The CDR3 coding sequence is TGTGCCAGCAGCTGGGGTAGCGTGTCCACCGGGGAGCTGTTTTTT. The V call is TRBV5-6, the J call TRBJ2-2; maybe TRBD2 (5 bases). Per germline, CDR1 SGHDT and CDR2 YYEEEE. V gave up 3 bases and J gave up 4 bases, with 13 bases separating them. The CDR3 has 15 amino acids.

This clonotype was detected many times. V usage is TRBV20-1 and J usage is TRBJ1-5; D may be TRBD1 (6 bases). Germline CDR1 DFQATT, CDR2 SNEGSKA (reference sequence). Trimming stripped 3 bases from V and 9 bases from J, with 9 bases between. CDR3 length equals 11 residues. This CDR3 reads CSASGGRPQHF. The CDR3 coding sequence is TGCAGTGCTAGTGGGGGCCGGCCCCAGCATTTT.

V usage is TRBV27 and J usage is TRBJ2-3; D is possibly TRBD1 (6 bases). Per the germline V gene, CDR1 is MNHEY and CDR2 is SMNVEV (reference sequence). There are 16 residues in the CDR3. The V gene lost 5 bases and the J gene lost 1 base, with 16 bases spanning the gap. CDR3 nucleotides: TGTGCCAGCAGTCCGCCCTGGGGGCCGGGCACAGATACGCAGTATTTT. Its translation is CASSPPWGPGTDTQYF.

This clonotype showed up just a few times. The chain carries TRBV10-2 and TRBJ2-7; TRBD1 aligns across 7 bases. This CDR3 has 14 amino acids. The J segment lost 1 base and the V segment lost 2 bases, leaving 2 bases of the junction unmatched. Germline-derived CDR1 and CDR2 are WSHSY and SAAADI. Written as DNA, the CDR3 is TGCGCCAGCAGTGAGCGGGGACAGTCCTACGAGCAGTACTTC. It translates to CASSERGQSYEQYF.

This chain uses TRBV20-1 with TRBJ2-3; D is perhaps TRBD1 or TRBD2 (5 bases each). The CDR3 is 16 amino acids. CDR1 is DFQATT, CDR2 SNEGSKA, per germline (reference sequence). Trimming shortened V by 1 base and J by 2 bases, and 16 bases separated the two germline ends. CDR3 residues: CSARVHFGANTDTQYF. The CDR3 DNA reads as TGCAGTGCTAGAGTTCATTTCGGGGCCAACACAGATACGCAGTATTTT.

This clonotype was found a few times. The chain couples TRBV20-1 to TRBJ2-7, with D perhaps TRBD1 or TRBD2 (5 bases each). Trimming shortened V by 6 bases and J by 3 bases, and 21 bases separated the two germline ends. Germline CDR1 reads DFQATT; CDR2 reads SNEGSKA (reference sequence). CDR3 length equals 15 residues. CDR3 in DNA: TGCAGTGCGTCGGACCACCGGGACGGGCTCTACGAGCAGTACTTC. Amino acids: CSASDHRDGLYEQYF.

In its sample, this clonotype was seen many times. The chain uses TRBV20-1 and TRBJ2-3; D ambiguous. The CDR3 totals 12 residues. The V end was cut by 1 base, the J end by 3 bases, with 5 bases between. Germline lookup yields CDR1 DFQATT and CDR2 SNEGSKA (reference sequence). CDR3 nucleotide sequence: TGCAGTGCTAGAGCGCGAACAGATACGCAGTATTTT. It translates to CSARARTDTQYF.

This sequence joins TRBV5-1 and TRBJ2-3; perhaps D is TRBD1 or TRBD2 (5 bases each). V was shortened by 0 bases and J by 7 bases, with 12 bases between the two germline ends. CDR1 is SGHRS and CDR2 is YFSETQ in the germline V gene. The CDR3 loop spans 14 amino acids. The CDR3: CASSLGSEGNTQYF. The CDR3 DNA is TGCGCCAGCAGCTTGGGCTCCGAGGGGAATACGCAGTATTTT.